This entry describes one TCR beta chain. What it recognizes is unknown. The TCR library protocol was used to attach unique molecular identifiers. These identifiers were attached to individual cDNA molecules. In TCRdb, the 5' RACE reads were re-called with MiXCR into one record per CDR3 protein. The sample lists roughly 66,000 distinct CDR3 sequences, around 9% occurring once. This CDR3 region has 14 residues. Per germline, CDR1 SGHTA and CDR2 FQGNSA. The V end lost 5 bases, the J end lost 4 bases, and 9 bases lay between the germline ends. This entry is derived from a study of early T cells in non-severe SARS-CoV-2 infection. Findings of the study overall: Private and CD4 specificities were missed by VDJdb matching, skewed to anti-spike CD8.

The chain carries TRBV7-2 and TRBJ2-6; no clear D gene. The source is an adult who was a healthcare worker with PCR-confirmed SARS-CoV-2 infection or an uninfected control (not recorded which). The sequenced sample was whole blood. The CDR3 DNA follows: TGTGCCAGCAGCAACTCGTTCGGGGCCAACGTCCTGACTTTC. Protein: CASSNSFGANVLTF. The variable domain in full, completed from reference TRBV7-2 and TRBJ2-6, reads GAGVSQSPSNKVTEKGKDVELRCDPISGHTALYWYRQSLGQGLEFLIYFQGNSAPDKSGLPSDRFSAERTGGSVSTLTIQRTQQEDSAVYLCASSNSFGANVLTFGAGSRLTVL.